These 14 T cell receptor beta chains share one sample of origin, sequenced in a study of response to subunit inactivated influenza vaccine. TCRdb analysed the RT-PCR reads with MiXCR anew, one entry per CDR3 protein. In the table there are about half a million distinct CDR3 sequences, 6.5% to 8% of which are singletons. The sequenced sample was PBMCs from blood, obtained roughly 24 months after vaccination. These receptors came from a man aged 45-69 years who received an inactivated influenza vaccine.

This clonotype was found a few times. The chain couples TRBV27 to TRBJ2-7; D is unclear. Germline CDR1 is MNHEY and CDR2 is SMNVEV (reference sequence). Trimming pared 3 bases from V and 2 bases from J, leaving 11 bases between. This CDR3 region has 14 residues. CDR3: CASSFQTGAYEQYF. CDR3 DNA: TGTGCCAGCAGTTTCCAGACTGGAGCCTACGAGCAGTACTTC.

This clonotype has a handful of counts. V gene TRBV27 combines with J gene TRBJ2-5; TRBD1 is a possible D gene (6 bases). The germline V gene encodes CDR1 MNHEY and CDR2 SMNVEV (reference sequence). This CDR3 has 15 residues. V lost 2 bases and J 4 bases, leaving 14 bases between the germline ends. CDR3 in DNA: TGTGCCAGCAGTTTAAGGTGGGGGCGTCCAGAGACCCAGTACTTC. The encoded protein is CASSLRWGRPETQYF.

The genes are TRBV20-1 and TRBJ2-1; 16 bases line up with TRBD2. V was pared by 6 bases and J by 8 bases, with 13 bases of the junction left unmatched. This CDR3 comprises 17 residues. Germline V gives CDR1 DFQATT, CDR2 SNEGSKA (reference sequence). In DNA, the CDR3 is TGCAGTGCCGGGGGTGCGGGACTAGCGGGAGGGCCCGATGAGCAGTTCTTC. Translation: CSAGGAGLAGGPDEQFF.

This clonotype was observed a handful of times. The chain is built from TRBV6-1 and TRBJ2-3; 7 nucleotides match TRBD1. V shed 6 bases, J shed 5 bases, and the junction held 11 bases outside the gene matches. This CDR3 spans 15 amino acids. Germline V CDR1 and CDR2: MNHNS, SASEGT. Written as DNA, the CDR3 is TGTGCCAGCAGGAAGACAGGGATGCTTGGAGATACGCAGTATTTT. This translates into CASRKTGMLGDTQYF.

The CDR3 is CASRIPGQGFSTDTQYF. The CDR3, as DNA: TGTGCCAGCAGGATCCCGGGACAGGGGTTTAGCACAGATACGCAGTATTTT. The chain employs TRBV28 and TRBJ2-3; 10 bases match TRBD1. The CDR3 covers 17 residues. Germline CDR1 reads MDHEN; CDR2 reads SYDVKM. V lost 6 bases and J lost 0; bases outside the gene matches: 9.

This clonotype was seen a few times. The chain links TRBV5-1 to TRBJ2-5; no reliable D call. This CDR3 has 14 residues. Germline loops: CDR1 SGHRS, CDR2 YFSETQ. The germline V and J ends were trimmed by 0 bases and 5 bases, with 11 bases remaining between them. The CDR3 nucleotides are TGCGCCAGCAGCTTGGGTAGGTCTGAGGAGACCCAGTACTTC. Protein sequence: CASSLGRSEETQYF.

This clonotype was picked up many times. V gene TRBV10-3 combines with J gene TRBJ2-7; D call uncertain. The germline CDR1 and CDR2 sequences are ENHRY and SYGVKD. The CDR3 runs to 15 residues. Trimming removed 0 bases at V and 2 bases at J, with 11 bases between. CDR3: CAISESSQKPYEQYF. CDR3 DNA: TGTGCCATCAGTGAGTCCTCCCAGAAACCCTACGAGCAGTACTTC.

This rearrangement joins TRBV2 to TRBJ1-4; 8 bases map to TRBD1. The CDR3 loop spans 16 amino acids. Per the germline V gene, CDR1 is SNHLY and CDR2 is FYNNEI. Trimming removed 3 bases from V and 4 bases from J; junction bases left unmatched: 7. CDR3 loop: CASSDLQGGDNEKLFF. For the CDR3, the DNA is TGTGCCAGCAGTGACCTACAGGGGGGGGATAATGAAAAACTGTTTTTT.

For this clonotype: Without the conserved terminal phenylalanine or tryptophan, this CDR3 likely stems from a read error. This chain joins TRBV25-1 and TRBJ1-4, with D uncertain. Germline CDR1 and CDR2: MGHDK and SYGVNS. Deletions cut 3 bases from V and 6 bases from J, with 11 bases between. The CDR3 sequence is 14 residues long. The chain's CDR3 is CASSDWVEDEKLFL. DNA of the CDR3: TGTGCCAGCAGTGACTGGGTGGAAGATGAAAAACTGTTTCTT.

This clonotype appeared many times. The rearrangement joins TRBV7-2 to TRBJ1-6; no firm D call. CDR3 length: 13 residues. V lost 1 base and J lost 10, with 8 bases in between. Germline assignment: CDR1 SGHTA and CDR2 FQGNSA. In nucleotides, the CDR3 is TGTGCCAGCAGCTTAGAATTTGGGTCACCCCTCCACTTT. Its protein product is CASSLEFGSPLHF.

The chain recombines TRBV10-3 with TRBJ2-7; TRBD2 matches at 11 bases. The CDR3 has 13 amino acids. V trimming: 2 bases; J trimming: 6 bases; junction bases outside the gene matches: 0. Germline lookup yields CDR1 ENHRY and CDR2 SYGVKD. The CDR3 DNA reads as TGTGCCATCAGTGAGACTAGCGGGGGCGAGCAGTACTTC. Translated: CAISETSGGEQYF.

This clonotype was seen ten or more times. The chain combines TRBV11-3 with TRBJ2-2, with D unclear. The germline V gene encodes CDR1 SGHNT and CDR2 YENEEA. The CDR3 runs 15 residues. The V end lost 5 bases, the J end lost 4 bases, and 14 bases lay between the germline ends. CDR3 in DNA: TGTGCCAGCAGCCCCGGGCGGCTGCGCACCGGGGAGCTGTTTTTT. It yields the protein CASSPGRLRTGELFF.

Many counts were recorded for this clonotype. The chain uses TRBV12-3 or TRBV12-4 and TRBJ1-4; D is ambiguous. The CDR3 has 13 amino acids. V was trimmed by 5 bases and J by 7 bases, leaving 11 bases between them. The CDR3: CASSRGIREKLFF. The CDR3, as DNA: TGTGCCAGCAGTCGAGGTATCCGTGAAAAACTGTTTTTT.

This clonotype was observed a handful of times. V usage is TRBV12-3 or TRBV12-4 and J usage is TRBJ1-6; perhaps TRBD1 as D (5 bases). The CDR3 runs 14 residues. V was clipped by 3 bases and J by 7 bases, with 10 bases between them. In nucleotides, the CDR3 is TGTGCCAGCAGTTTTTCAGGGAACAATTCACCCCTCCACTTT. It encodes CASSFSGNNSPLHF.